A single sample is the source of the 16 T cell receptor beta chains below, sequenced in a study of metastatic and nonmetastatic thyroid tumors (dated by TCRdb to between 2020 and 2021). Library prep was done by PCR. Sequenced using an Illumina HiSeq 4000. The raw public reads went through TCRdb reprocessing: fastp at Q25, MiXCR clone calling, in-frame beta chains kept. The sample has some 15,000 clones on record, 9.5% to 15% of them singletons. Roughly 31% of the sample lies in the top ten. Before undergoing thyroid surgery, none of the patients had been given any kind of treatment. Sequencing was performed on blood. The receptors were sampled from a female donor with papillary thyroid cancer or a benign thyroid nodule (not recorded which). Some clones in this sample may be carry-over from other donors' samples.

This chain uses TRBV6-4 with TRBJ2-2, with D unresolved. The CDR3 covers 14 residues. The V and J ends lost 0 bases and 2 bases respectively, with 4 bases between them. The germline V gene encodes CDR1 MRHNA and CDR2 SNTAGT. Here the CDR3 reads CASSDSDNTGELFF. CDR3 in DNA: TGTGCCAGCAGTGACTCGGACAACACCGGGGAGCTGTTTTTT.

This chain uses TRBV9 with TRBJ2-7; 7 nucleotides agree with TRBD1. Germline CDR1 SGDLS, CDR2 YYNGEE. V was clipped by 3 bases and J by 2 bases; unmatched bases: 14. The CDR3 totals 17 residues. The chain's CDR3 is CASSAGADRAFPYEQYF. The CDR3 nucleotides read TGTGCCAGCAGCGCCGGGGCAGACAGGGCGTTCCCCTACGAGCAGTACTTC.

By share, this clone ranks as medium-sized. The chain combines TRBV6-2 or TRBV6-3 with TRBJ2-7, with D perhaps assigned TRBD1 or TRBD2 (6 bases each). This CDR3 is 14 amino acids long. CDR1 is MNHEY and CDR2 is SVGEGT in the germline V gene. Trimming cost V 5 bases and J 6 bases, with 17 bases left between them. The CDR3 reads CASSPGALAAEQYF. DNA for the CDR3: TGTGCCAGCAGTCCGGGGGCCCTCGCAGCCGAGCAGTACTTC.

The sample holds many counts of this clone. The V and J genes are TRBV2 and TRBJ1-1; D gene unclear. Between the trimmed V and J ends, which lost 3 bases and 1 base, there was a span of 6 bases. The CDR3 has 13 amino acids. Germline lookup yields CDR1 SNHLY and CDR2 FYNNEI. The CDR3 DNA is TGTGCCAGCAGTGATGTAGGGAACACTGAAGCTTTCTTT. It yields the protein CASSDVGNTEAFF.

This clone showed up many times. The rearrangement links TRBV9 to TRBJ1-6; 7 bases are shared with TRBD1. Germline CDR1 is SGDLS and CDR2 is YYNGEE. The V segment lost 5 bases and the J segment 10 bases; nucleotides outside the gene matches: 12. This CDR3 is 15 amino acids long. In DNA form, the CDR3 reads TGTGCCAGCAGTTATCGCGACAGGGACTTATCACCCCTCCACTTT. It encodes CASSYRDRDLSPLHF.

The CDR3 region is CASSYGQPNTGELFF. CDR3 in DNA: TGTGCCAGCAGTTACGGACAACCGAACACCGGGGAGCTGTTTTTT. V is TRBV6-5 and J is TRBJ2-2; possible D gene TRBD1, 5 bases. The CDR3 has 15 residues. V lost 2 bases and J 0 bases, leaving 7 bases between the germline ends. Germline V lookup: CDR1 MNHEY, CDR2 SVGAGI.

The chain links TRBV19 to TRBJ2-1, with 9 bases lining up with TRBD2. Trimming removed 2 bases from V and 5 bases from J; junction bases left unmatched: 7. CDR3 length: 16 residues. Per germline, CDR1 LNHDA and CDR2 SQIVND (reference sequence). The CDR3 bases are TGTGCCAGTAGTATATCGGCTAGCGGGGTAGACAATGAGCAGTTCTTC. Translating gives CASSISASGVDNEQFF.

The sample holds many counts of this clone. The genes are TRBV2 and TRBJ1-5, with no clear D. There are 15 residues in the CDR3. Germline V gene data show CDR1 as SNHLY and CDR2 as FYNNEI. V was trimmed by 6 bases and J by 1 base, leaving 13 bases between them. CDR3 in amino acids: CASRKGTESNQPQHF. The CDR3 nucleotides are TGTGCCAGCAGGAAGGGTACGGAGAGCAATCAGCCCCAGCATTTT. The full variable domain, its missing parts supplied by reference TRBV2 and TRBJ1-5, is EPEVTQTPSHQVTQMGQEVILRCVPISNHLYFYWYRQILGQKVEFLVSFYNNEISEKSEIFDDQFSVERPDGSNFTLKIRSTKLEDSAMYFCASRKGTESNQPQHFGDGTRLSIL.

V is TRBV12-3 or TRBV12-4 and J is TRBJ2-1; the D call may be TRBD1 or TRBD2 (6 bases each). Trimming removed 4 bases at V and 2 bases at J, with 15 bases between. This CDR3 is 16 amino acids long. CDR3 amino acids: CASSWMGAGTYNEQFF. In DNA, the CDR3 is TGTGCCAGCAGTTGGATGGGGGCGGGGACCTACAATGAGCAGTTCTTC.

In its sample, this clone was seen many times. The gene calls are TRBV20-1 and TRBJ2-7, with D perhaps TRBD1 (6 bases). In germline, CDR1 is DFQATT, CDR2 SNEGSKA (reference sequence). Deletions cut 2 bases from V and 5 bases from J, with 13 bases between. The CDR3 is 13 residues long. CDR3 coding DNA: TGCAGTGCTAGAACGGCAGGGGTTGACGAGCAGTACTTC. It specifies CSARTAGVDEQYF.

Points on this clone: A read error may be the cause here, since a much bigger clone is one base away. The chain joins TRBV10-3 to TRBJ2-3; maybe TRBD2 (6 bases). Trimming removed 9 bases at V and 1 base at J, with 23 bases between. Germline assignment: CDR1 ENHRY and CDR2 SYGVKD. The CDR3 runs to 17 residues. CDR3 amino acids: CAMASGERTYGTDTQYF. CDR3 DNA: TGTGCCATGGCGTCGGGGGAGCGGACTTATGGCACAGATACGCAGTATTTT.

This clone is labeled as large (0.1 to 1%). V and J are TRBV2 and TRBJ2-3, with a possible D match to TRBD1 (8 bases). With 0 bases removed from V and 6 bases from J, the gap between germline ends came to 13 bases. This CDR3 has 15 amino acids. From germline, CDR1 is SNHLY and CDR2 FYNNEI. CDR3 loop: CASSEALQGGDTQYF. The CDR3 region has the DNA TGTGCCAGCAGTGAAGCGTTACAGGGGGGGGATACGCAGTATTTT.

This clone was seen at least ten times. The rearrangement joins TRBV2 to TRBJ1-2; perhaps TRBD1 as D (5 bases). The V and J ends lost 2 bases and 4 bases respectively, with 8 bases between them. Per the germline V gene, CDR1 is SNHLY and CDR2 is FYNNEI. The CDR3 sequence is 13 residues long. The CDR3 reads CASSEYQGYGYTF. The CDR3 DNA follows: TGTGCCAGCAGTGAATATCAGGGCTATGGCTACACCTTC.

This clone was detected ten times or more. This rearrangement joins TRBV19 to TRBJ1-6; the D is unclear. This CDR3 has 14 amino acids. The V gene's germline CDR1 is LNHDA and CDR2 SQIVND (reference sequence). V lost 3 bases and J lost 7, with 10 bases in between. The CDR3 sequence: CASSIVSANSPLHF. The CDR3 nucleotides are TGTGCCAGTAGTATTGTCTCGGCGAATTCACCCCTCCACTTT.

This clone has at least ten counts. The J gene is TRBJ2-7, the V gene TRBV20-1; the match to TRBD2 covers 12 bases. Looked up from germline, CDR1 is DFQATT and CDR2 is SNEGSKA (reference sequence). Trimming took 4 bases from V and 7 from J; bases not matched to a gene: 11. This CDR3 region has 15 residues. The CDR3 protein is CSAITSGGLLGEQYF. The CDR3 nucleotides read TGCAGTGCTATAACTAGCGGGGGGCTCCTCGGGGAGCAGTACTTC.

In this sample, this clone turned up many times. The genes are TRBV7-9 and TRBJ2-7; no reliable D call. Germline-derived CDR1 and CDR2 are SEHNR and FQNEAQ (reference sequence). Trimming removed 2 bases from V and 2 bases from J, with 10 bases in between. The CDR3 covers 14 residues. The CDR3: CASSLFRAPYEQYF. The CDR3 DNA sequence: TGTGCCAGCAGCTTATTTCGGGCACCCTACGAGCAGTACTTC.